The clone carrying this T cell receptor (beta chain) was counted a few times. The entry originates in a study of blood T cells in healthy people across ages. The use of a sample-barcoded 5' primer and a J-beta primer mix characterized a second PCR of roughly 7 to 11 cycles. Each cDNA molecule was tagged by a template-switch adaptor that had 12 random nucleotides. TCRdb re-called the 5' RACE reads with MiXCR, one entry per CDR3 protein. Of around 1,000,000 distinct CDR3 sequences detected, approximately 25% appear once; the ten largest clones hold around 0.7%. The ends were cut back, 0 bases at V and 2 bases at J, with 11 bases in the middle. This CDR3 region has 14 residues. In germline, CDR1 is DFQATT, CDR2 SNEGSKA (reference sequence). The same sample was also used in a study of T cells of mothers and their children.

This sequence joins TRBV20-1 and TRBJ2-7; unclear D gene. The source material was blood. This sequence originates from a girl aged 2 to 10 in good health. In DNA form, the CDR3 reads TGCAGTGCTAGAGATCTTAAGGGTACCTACGAGCAGTACTTC. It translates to CSARDLKGTYEQYF.